One T cell receptor beta chain is described in this entry. The data were obtained in a study of blood T cell repertoires in COVID-19. Methods used by the authors: The authors estimated nucleated cell counts from reference gene primer amplification. Generated by immunoSEQ multiplex PCR, the TCRdb table keeps only in-frame clones and is missing some. For V, J and clone size, that table is used; D and trimming come from the DNA. The sample consists of approximately 150,000 clones, approximately 78% of them appearing once. V gave up 0 bases and J gave up 3 bases; unmatched junction bases: 4. Germline V gene data show CDR1 as SGHDN and CDR2 as FVKESK. CDR3 size: 16 residues.

The chain uses TRBV14 and TRBJ2-7; 11 nucleotides line up with TRBD2. The sequence came from a human donor in a cohort sampled during active COVID-19. Specimen: peripheral blood. The CDR3 reads CASSQELAGVGYEQYF. The CDR3 DNA sequence: TGTGCCAGCAGCCAAGAACTAGCGGGAGTCGGCTACGAGCAGTACTTC.